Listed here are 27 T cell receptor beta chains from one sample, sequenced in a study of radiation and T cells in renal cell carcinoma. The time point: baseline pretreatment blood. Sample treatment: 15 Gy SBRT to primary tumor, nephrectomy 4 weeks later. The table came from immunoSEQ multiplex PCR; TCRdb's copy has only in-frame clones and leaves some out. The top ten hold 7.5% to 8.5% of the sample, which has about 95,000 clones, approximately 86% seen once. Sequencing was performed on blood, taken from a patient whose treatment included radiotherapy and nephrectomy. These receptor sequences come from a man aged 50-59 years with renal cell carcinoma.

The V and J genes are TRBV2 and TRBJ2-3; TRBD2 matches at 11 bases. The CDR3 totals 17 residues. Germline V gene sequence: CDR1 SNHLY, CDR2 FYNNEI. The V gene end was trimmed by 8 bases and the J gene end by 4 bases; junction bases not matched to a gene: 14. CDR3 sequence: CASRPWVAGGQSDTQYF. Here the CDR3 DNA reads TGTGCCAGCCGCCCCTGGGTAGCGGGGGGGCAGTCAGATACGCAGTATTTT. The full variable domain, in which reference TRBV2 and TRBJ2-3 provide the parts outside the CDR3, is EPEVTQTPSHQVTQMGQEVILRCVPISNHLYFYWYRQILGQKVEFLVSFYNNEISEKSEIFDDQFSVERPDGSNFTLKIRSTKLEDSAMYFCASRPWVAGGQSDTQYFGPGTRLTVL.

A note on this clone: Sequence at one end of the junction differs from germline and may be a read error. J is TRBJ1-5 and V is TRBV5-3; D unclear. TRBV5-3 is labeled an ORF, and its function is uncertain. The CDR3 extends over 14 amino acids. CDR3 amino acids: CARSSLPSNQSQHF. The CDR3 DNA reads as TGTGCCAGAAGCTCTCTACCATCGAATCAGTCCCAGCATTTT.

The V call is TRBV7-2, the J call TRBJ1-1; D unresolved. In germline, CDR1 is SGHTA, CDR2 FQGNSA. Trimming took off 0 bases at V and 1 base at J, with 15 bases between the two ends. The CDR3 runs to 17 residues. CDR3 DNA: TGTGCCAGCAGCTTAGCCTTACTAAAGGGAGAGAACACTGAAGCTTTCTTT. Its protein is CASSLALLKGENTEAFF.

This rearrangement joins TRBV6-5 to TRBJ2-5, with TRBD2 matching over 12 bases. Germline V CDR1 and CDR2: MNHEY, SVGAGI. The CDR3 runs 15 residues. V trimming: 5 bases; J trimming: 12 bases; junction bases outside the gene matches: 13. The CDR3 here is CASSAMTSGGHGEYF. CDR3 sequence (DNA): TGTGCCAGCAGTGCGATGACTAGCGGGGGTCACGGGGAGTACTTC.

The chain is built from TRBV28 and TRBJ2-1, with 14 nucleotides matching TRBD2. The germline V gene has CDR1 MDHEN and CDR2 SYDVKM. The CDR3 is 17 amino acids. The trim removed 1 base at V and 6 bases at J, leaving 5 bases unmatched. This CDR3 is CASSLLTSGRASNEQFF. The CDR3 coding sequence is TGTGCCAGCAGTTTATTGACTAGCGGGAGGGCCTCCAATGAGCAGTTCTTC. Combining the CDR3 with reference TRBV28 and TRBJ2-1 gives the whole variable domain DVKVTQSSRYLVKRTGEKVFLECVQDMDHENMFWYRQDPGLGLRLIYFSYDVKMKEKGDIPEGYSVSREKKERFSLILESASTNQTSMYLCASSLLTSGRASNEQFFGPGTRLTVL.

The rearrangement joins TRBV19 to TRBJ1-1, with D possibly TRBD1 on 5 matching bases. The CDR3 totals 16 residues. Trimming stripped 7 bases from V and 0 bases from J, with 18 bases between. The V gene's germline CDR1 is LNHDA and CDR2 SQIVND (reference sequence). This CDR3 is CASMDTRGYMNTEAFF. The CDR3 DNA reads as TGTGCCAGTATGGACACAAGGGGATACATGAACACTGAAGCTTTCTTT.

This chain's CDR3 is CASSQLHTEAFF. The CDR3 DNA reads TGCGCCAGCAGCCAACTGCACACTGAAGCTTTCTTT. This chain uses TRBV4-1 with TRBJ1-1; D is unresolved. V lost 2 bases, J lost 3 bases, and 4 bases lay in between. The CDR3 runs 12 residues. The germline CDR1 and CDR2 sequences are MGHRA and YSYEKL.

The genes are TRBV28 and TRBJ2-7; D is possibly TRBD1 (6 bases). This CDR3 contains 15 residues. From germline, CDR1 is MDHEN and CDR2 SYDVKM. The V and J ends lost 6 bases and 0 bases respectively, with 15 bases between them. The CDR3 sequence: CASSPQLGGSYEQYF. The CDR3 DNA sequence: TGTGCCAGCAGCCCCCAGCTAGGGGGCTCCTACGAGCAGTACTTC.

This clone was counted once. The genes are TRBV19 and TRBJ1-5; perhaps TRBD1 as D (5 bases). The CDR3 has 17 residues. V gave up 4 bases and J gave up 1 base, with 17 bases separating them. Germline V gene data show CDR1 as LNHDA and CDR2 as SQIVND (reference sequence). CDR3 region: CASSKLVGGGSNQPQHF. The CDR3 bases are TGTGCCAGTAGTAAACTAGTGGGGGGAGGCAGCAATCAGCCCCAGCATTTT.

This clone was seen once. Here the CDR3 DNA reads TGTGCCAGCAGTTACCGGAGGGTCTATGGCTACACCTTC. Translating gives CASSYRRVYGYTF. The genes are TRBV6-5 and TRBJ1-2; no firm D call. From germline, CDR1 is MNHEY and CDR2 SVGAGI. V was clipped by 2 bases and J by 4 bases, with 8 bases between them. The length of the CDR3 is 13 residues.

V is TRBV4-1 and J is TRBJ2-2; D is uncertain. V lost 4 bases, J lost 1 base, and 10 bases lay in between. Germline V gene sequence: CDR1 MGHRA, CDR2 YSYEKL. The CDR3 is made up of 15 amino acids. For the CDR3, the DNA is TGCGCCAGCAGCCCCCGTGGTCAGAACACCGGGGAGCTGTTTTTT. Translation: CASSPRGQNTGELFF.

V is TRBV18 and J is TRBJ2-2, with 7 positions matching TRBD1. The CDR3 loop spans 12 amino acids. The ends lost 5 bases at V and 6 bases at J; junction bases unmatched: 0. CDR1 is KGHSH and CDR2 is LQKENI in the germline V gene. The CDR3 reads CASSDRAGELFF. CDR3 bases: TGTGCCAGCTCAGACAGGGCCGGGGAGCTGTTTTTT.

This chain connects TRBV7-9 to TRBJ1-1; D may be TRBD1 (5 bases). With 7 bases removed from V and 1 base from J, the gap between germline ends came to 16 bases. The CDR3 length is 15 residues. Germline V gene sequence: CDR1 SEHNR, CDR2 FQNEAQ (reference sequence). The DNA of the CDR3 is TGTGCCAGCACCACAGATCAGGGATCGAACACTGAAGCTTTCTTT. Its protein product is CASTTDQGSNTEAFF.

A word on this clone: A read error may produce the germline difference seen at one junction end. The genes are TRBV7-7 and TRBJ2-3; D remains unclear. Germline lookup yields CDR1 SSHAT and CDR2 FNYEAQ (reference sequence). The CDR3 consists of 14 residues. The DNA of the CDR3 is TGTGCTAGCAGCTTATTTTCTCCCTTAGATACGCAGTATTTT. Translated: CASSLFSPLDTQYF. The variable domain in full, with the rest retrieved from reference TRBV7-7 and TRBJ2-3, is GAGVSQSPRYKVTKRGQDVTLRCDPISSHATLYWYQQALGQGPEFLTYFNYEAQPDKSGLPSDRFSAERPEGSISTLTIQRTEQRDSAMYRCASSLFSPLDTQYFGPGTRLTVL.

As DNA, the CDR3 is TGTGCCAGCAGCCACCGTTGGACAGGGAACCAAGAGACCCAGTACTTC. It translates to CASSHRWTGNQETQYF. J is TRBJ2-5 and V is TRBV14; 8 bases align to TRBD1. This CDR3 has 16 residues. Germline lookup yields CDR1 SGHDN and CDR2 FVKESK. With 3 bases clipped from V and 0 bases from J, the junction kept 6 bases outside the gene matches. Complete variable domain (other parts from reference TRBV14 and TRBJ2-5): EAGVTQFPSHSVIEKGQTVTLRCDPISGHDNLYWYRRVMGKEIKFLLHFVKESKQDESGMPNNRFLAERTGGTYSTLKVQPAELEDSGVYFCASSHRWTGNQETQYFGPGTRLLVL.

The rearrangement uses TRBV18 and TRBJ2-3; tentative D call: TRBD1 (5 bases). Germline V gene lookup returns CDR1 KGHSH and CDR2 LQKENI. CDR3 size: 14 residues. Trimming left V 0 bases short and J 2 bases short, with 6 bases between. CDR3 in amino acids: CASSPPTVTDTQYF. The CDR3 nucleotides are TGTGCCAGCTCACCACCGACAGTCACAGATACGCAGTATTTT.

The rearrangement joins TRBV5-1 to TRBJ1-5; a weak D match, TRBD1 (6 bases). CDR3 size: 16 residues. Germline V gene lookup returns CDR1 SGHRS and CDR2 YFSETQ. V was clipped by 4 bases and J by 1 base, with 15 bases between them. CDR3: CASSLTGDTSNQPQHF. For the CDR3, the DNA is TGCGCCAGCAGCCTTACCGGGGACACGAGCAATCAGCCCCAGCATTTT.

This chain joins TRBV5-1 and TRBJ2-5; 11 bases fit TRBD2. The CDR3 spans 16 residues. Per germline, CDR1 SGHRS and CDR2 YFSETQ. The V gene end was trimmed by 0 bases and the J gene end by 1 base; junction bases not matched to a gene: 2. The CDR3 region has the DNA TGCGCCAGCAGCTTGGTTAGCGGGGGGGCCCAAGAGACCCAGTACTTC. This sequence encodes CASSLVSGGAQETQYF.

CDR3: CASSLNYEQYF. In DNA form, the CDR3 reads TGTGCCAGCAGCTTAAACTACGAGCAGTACTTC. The chain has TRBV7-2 and TRBJ2-7; D is ambiguous. Germline lookup yields CDR1 SGHTA and CDR2 FQGNSA. Trimming removed 2 bases from V and 3 bases from J, with 2 bases in between. The CDR3 has 11 amino acids.

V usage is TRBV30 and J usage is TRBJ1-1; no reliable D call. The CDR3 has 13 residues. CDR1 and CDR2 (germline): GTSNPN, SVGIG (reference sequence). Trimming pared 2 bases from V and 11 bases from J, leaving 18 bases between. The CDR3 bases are TGTGCCTGGAGTCCTCGGTCTTCTGGAGAGGCTTTCTTT. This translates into CAWSPRSSGEAFF.

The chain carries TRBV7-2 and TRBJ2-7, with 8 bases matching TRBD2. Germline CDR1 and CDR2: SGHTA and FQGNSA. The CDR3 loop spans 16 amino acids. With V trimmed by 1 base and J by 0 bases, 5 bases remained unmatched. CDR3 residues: CASSLGPAGASYEQYF. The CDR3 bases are TGTGCCAGCAGCTTAGGCCCAGCGGGAGCCTCCTACGAGCAGTACTTC. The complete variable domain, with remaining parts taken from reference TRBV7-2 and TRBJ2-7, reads GAGVSQSPSNKVTEKGKDVELRCDPISGHTALYWYRQSLGQGLEFLIYFQGNSAPDKSGLPSDRFSAERTGGSVSTLTIQRTQQEDSAVYLCASSLGPAGASYEQYFGPGTRLTVT.

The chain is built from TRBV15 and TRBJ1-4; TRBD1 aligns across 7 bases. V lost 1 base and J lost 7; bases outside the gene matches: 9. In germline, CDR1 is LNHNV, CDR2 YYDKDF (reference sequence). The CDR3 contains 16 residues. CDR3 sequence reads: CATSRVASGQTEKLFF. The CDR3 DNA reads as TGTGCCACCAGCAGAGTGGCGTCGGGACAGACTGAAAAACTGTTTTTT.

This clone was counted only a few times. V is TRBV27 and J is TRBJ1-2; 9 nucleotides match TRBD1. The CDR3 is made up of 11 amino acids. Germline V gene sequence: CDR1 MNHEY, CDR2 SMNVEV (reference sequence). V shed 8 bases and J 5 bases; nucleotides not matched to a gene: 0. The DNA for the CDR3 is TGTGCCAGCGGACAGGGGTATGGCTACACCTTC. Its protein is CASGQGYGYTF.

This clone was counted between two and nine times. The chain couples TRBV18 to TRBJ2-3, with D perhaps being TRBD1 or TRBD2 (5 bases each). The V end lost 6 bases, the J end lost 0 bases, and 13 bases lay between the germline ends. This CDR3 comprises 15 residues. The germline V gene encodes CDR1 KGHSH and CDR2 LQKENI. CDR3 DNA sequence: TGTGCCAGCTCGGGGGACGAGACTAGCACAGATACGCAGTATTTT. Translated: CASSGDETSTDTQYF.

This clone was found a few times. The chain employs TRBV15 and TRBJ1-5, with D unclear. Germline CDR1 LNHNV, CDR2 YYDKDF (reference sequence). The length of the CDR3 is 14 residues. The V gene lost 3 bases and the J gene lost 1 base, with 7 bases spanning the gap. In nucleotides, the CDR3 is TGTGCCACCAGCAGGGTAAAAAGCAATCAGCCCCAGCATTTT. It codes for CATSRVKSNQPQHF.

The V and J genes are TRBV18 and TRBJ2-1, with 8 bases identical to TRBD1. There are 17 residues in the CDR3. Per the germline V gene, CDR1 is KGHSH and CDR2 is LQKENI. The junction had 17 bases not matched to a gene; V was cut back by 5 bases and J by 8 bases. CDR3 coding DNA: TGTGCCAGCTCAGCACGATCTCCGTGGACAGGGTGGGATGAGCAGTTCTTC. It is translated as CASSARSPWTGWDEQFF.

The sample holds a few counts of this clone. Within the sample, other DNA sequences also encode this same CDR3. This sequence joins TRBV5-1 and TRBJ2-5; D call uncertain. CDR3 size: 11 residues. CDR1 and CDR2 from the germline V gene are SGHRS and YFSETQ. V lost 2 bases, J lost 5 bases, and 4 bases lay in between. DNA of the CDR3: TGCGCCAGCAGCTTTGAGGAGACCCAGTACTTC. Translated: CASSFEETQYF.